Listed below are T cell receptor beta chains from one sample, sequenced in a study of blood T cell repertoires in COVID-19. Measured with immunoSEQ multiplex PCR; TCRdb has only the in-frame clones, and not every one. The repertoire has 150,000 to 190,000 clones, around four fifths of them found once; the top ten carry about 3.8%. Sequences were obtained from peripheral blood. Receptors were obtained from a woman aged 80 or older with acute or convalescent COVID-19. Each CDR3 is given with its conserved first and last residue. The D gene is left open where the match is weak. The size of a clone is reported for some rows only, either as once, few or many, or as a class for expanded clones.

NA	TRBV5-1	15	TRBD1	TRBJ2-7	TGCGCCAGTACACTCATTGAACAGGGGACCTACGAGCAGTACTTC	CASTLIEQGTYEQYF
NA	TRBV7-3	16	NA	TRBJ2-1	TGTGCCAGCAGCTTAAAGGGGGGACAGAAATCGAATGAGCAGTTCTTC	CASSLKGGQKSNEQFF
NA	TRBV4-2	17	NA	TRBJ1-2	TGTGCCAGCAGCCAAGATCTGTTGGCAGGGGCCAACTATGGCTACACCTTC	CASSQDLLAGANYGYTF
NA	TRBV2	16	TRBD1	TRBJ1-5	TGTGCCAGCAGGACCGGGACAGGGTTTGGAAATCAGCCCCAGCATTTT	CASRTGTGFGNQPQHF
NA	TRBV6-1	16	NA	TRBJ2-3	TGTGCCAGCAGTGAAGCGAGCTTCCTTAGCACAGATACGCAGTATTTT	CASSEASFLSTDTQYF
NA	TRBV6-2/TRBV6-3	16	NA	TRBJ2-2	TGTGCCAGCAGTTACGCCTCACAGCCTACCGTCGGGGAGCTGTTTTTT	CASSYASQPTVGELFF
NA	TRBV24-1	13	TRBD2	TRBJ2-3	TGTGCCACCAGTGACGGGGGGACAGATACGCAGTATTTT	CATSDGGTDTQYF
NA	TRBV10-3	16	TRBD2	TRBJ2-3	TGTGCCATCAGTGGGACTAGCGGGAGGGGGGCGGATACGCAGTATTTT	CAISGTSGRGADTQYF
once	TRBV5-1	14	NA	TRBJ2-3	TGCGCCAGCAGCTTGGAGTTGCCCGGAGATACGCAGTATTTT	CASSLELPGDTQYF
NA	TRBV19	16	TRBD2	TRBJ2-3	TGTGCCAGTAGTATAGATCGACTAGCCCGCGCAGATACGCAGTATTTT	CASSIDRLARADTQYF
NA	TRBV7-9	14	NA	TRBJ1-1	TGTGCCAGCAGCTACGGACAGCGTGGCACTGAAGCTTTCTTT	CASSYGQRGTEAFF
NA	TRBV5-1	13	NA	TRBJ1-1	TGCGCCAGCAGCTTTGCGGGGAAACCTGAAGCTTTCTTT	CASSFAGKPEAFF
NA	TRBV7-9	13	NA	TRBJ2-3	TGTGCCAGCAGCTTTGGAGGCACAGATACGCAGTATTTT	CASSFGGTDTQYF
NA	TRBV5-8	14	NA	TRBJ2-2	TGTGCCAGCGTCCGGGACACGAACACCGGGGAGCTGTTTTTT	CASVRDTNTGELFF
NA	TRBV15	15	NA	TRBJ1-5	TGTGCCACCAGCGGCGGCCAAGTCCGCAATCAGCCCCAGCATTTT	CATSGGQVRNQPQHF
few	TRBV15	15	TRBD1	TRBJ1-1	TGTGCCACCAGCAGAGGGCAGGGGGCGAACACTGAAGCTTTCTTT	CATSRGQGANTEAFF
NA	TRBV3-1/TRBV3-2	15	NA	TRBJ1-3	TGTGCCAGCAGCCAAGACTTTACTCAAGGAAACACCATATATTTT	CASSQDFTQGNTIYF
NA	TRBV6-5	16	TRBD2	TRBJ2-2	TGTGCCAGCAGTTACTCTAGCGGGGGAAACACCGGGGAGCTGTTTTTT	CASSYSSGGNTGELFF
few	TRBV19	12	NA	TRBJ2-3	TGTGCCAGTAGTGATATCCGGGATACGCAGTATTTT	CASSDIRDTQYF
NA	TRBV2	15	TRBD1	TRBJ1-5	TGTGCCAGCAGTGACTGGGACAGGGGGGTTCAGCCCCAGCATTTT	CASSDWDRGVQPQHF
NA	TRBV6-5	14	NA	TRBJ2-2	TGTGCCAGCAGTTACTATCCCGAGGGAGGGGAGCTGTTTTTT	CASSYYPEGGELFF
few	TRBV4-1	16	TRBD1	TRBJ1-2	TGCGCCAGCAGCCAAGACCAGGGACAGGGCAACTATGGCTACACCTTC	CASSQDQGQGNYGYTF
NA	TRBV7-6	12	NA	TRBJ1-2	TGTGCCAGCAGCTTAGAGGGGGTGGGCTACACCTTC	CASSLEGVGYTF
NA	TRBV9	16	TRBD1	TRBJ1-3	TGTGCCAGCAGCGACGCTGACAGGGGCTCTGGAAACACCATATATTTT	CASSDADRGSGNTIYF
NA	TRBV27	16	NA	TRBJ2-2	TGTGCCAGCAGACCCACAGGGTTCGCGAACACCGGGGAGCTGTTTTTT	CASRPTGFANTGELFF
NA	TRBV18	15	TRBD1	TRBJ1-1	TGTGCCAGCTCACTATTGGGGCAGGGGGACACTGAAGCTTTCTTT	CASSLLGQGDTEAFF
NA	TRBV6-6	13	NA	TRBJ2-7	TGTGCCAGCAGTTACAACTCAAACTACGAGCAGTACTTC	CASSYNSNYEQYF
NA	TRBV19	14	TRBD1	TRBJ1-5	TGTGCCAGTAGTAACCCGACAGGGGGCGAGCCCCAGCATTTT	CASSNPTGGEPQHF
NA	TRBV24-1	15	NA	TRBJ1-1	TGTGCCACCAGTGATTCCCGCGGGGGGTCCACTGAAGCTTTCTTT	CATSDSRGGSTEAFF
NA	TRBV5-4	15	NA	TRBJ1-2	TGTGCCAGCAGCTTCCCCGGAGCCAGGGGCGATGGCTACACCTTC	CASSFPGARGDGYTF
many	TRBV7-9	13	TRBD1	TRBJ1-2	TGTGCCAGCAGCTTAGGGACAGGGGATGGGAACACCTTC	CASSLGTGDGNTF
NA	TRBV19	16	TRBD1	TRBJ1-6	TGTGCCAGTAGTGCCCGACAGGGCTCCTCTCATTCACCCCTCCACTTT	CASSARQGSSHSPLHF
NA	TRBV14	16	NA	TRBJ1-1	TGTGCCAGCAGCCAAGGGAGGGACCCGACAGCCGCGATGGGTTTCTTT	CASSQGRDPTAAMGFF
few	TRBV3-1/TRBV3-2	13	TRBD1	TRBJ1-1	TGTGCCAGCAGCCAAGAGGCGAGGGGGCGGACTTTCTTT	CASSQEARGRTFF
once	TRBV9	14	NA	TRBJ1-1	TGTGCCAGCAGCGTAGCGCTAGGGGACACTGAAGCTTTCTTT	CASSVALGDTEAFF
NA	TRBV3-1/TRBV3-2	14	NA	TRBJ1-4	TGTGCCAGCAGCCAAGCGAGCCAGGGTGAAAAACTGTTTTTT	CASSQASQGEKLFF
NA	TRBV9	14	TRBD1	TRBJ1-2	TGTGCCAGCAGCGGGGGACAGGCTAACTATGGCTACACCTTC	CASSGGQANYGYTF
NA	TRBV18	14	NA	TRBJ2-7	TGTGCCAGCTCACGTGAGGGACAAAGCTACGAGCAGTACTTC	CASSREGQSYEQYF
NA	TRBV10-3	15	TRBD1	TRBJ2-1	TGTGCCATCAGTGGGACAGGGGGCGGAGGGAATGAGCAGTTCTTC	CAISGTGGGGNEQFF
NA	TRBV2	15	NA	TRBJ1-3	TGTGCCAGCAGTCGAGCAGCGACCTCTGGAAACACCATATATTTT	CASSRAATSGNTIYF
once	TRBV2	12	NA	TRBJ2-7	TGTGCCAGCAGTCTATACTTTTACGAGCAGTACTTC	CASSLYFYEQYF
NA	TRBV20-1	12	NA	TRBJ1-5	TGCAGTGCTAGTGACAGGAATCAGCCCCAGCATTTT	CSASDRNQPQHF
once	TRBV14	16	NA	TRBJ1-4	TGTGCCAGCAGCCAAGTTCGCACAGCCCGGGGTGAAAAACTGTTTTTT	CASSQVRTARGEKLFF
NA	TRBV3-1/TRBV3-2	17	TRBD2	TRBJ2-5	TGTGCCAGCAGCCAAGTTGAAGCGGGGCATACCCAAGAGACCCAGTACTTC	CASSQVEAGHTQETQYF
NA	TRBV19	16	NA	TRBJ1-2	TGTGCCAGTAGCCGACCCCCCGGACAGCTGAACTATGGCTACACCTTC	CASSRPPGQLNYGYTF
NA	TRBV19	14	NA	TRBJ2-7	TGTGCCAGTAGTTTGAGACTCCTTAACTACGAGCAGTACTTC	CASSLRLLNYEQYF
few	TRBV27	13	NA	TRBJ2-7	TGTGCCAGCAGTCCCTATAATACCTACGAGCAGTACTTC	CASSPYNTYEQYF
few	TRBV4-1	16	TRBD2	TRBJ2-3	TGCGCCAGCAGCCAAGAGGCGGGGGGGGTCACAGATACGCAGTATTTT	CASSQEAGGVTDTQYF
NA	TRBV18	13	TRBD1	TRBJ1-2	TGTGCCAGCTCGGAAGGACAGGGTGCGGGCTACACCTTC	CASSEGQGAGYTF
NA	TRBV5-6	14	NA	TRBJ1-2	TGTGCCAGCAGCTTGGCCTCAGGGTCGGTCGGCTACACCTTC	CASSLASGSVGYTF
NA	TRBV11-3	16	TRBD1	TRBJ2-2	TGTGCCAGCAGCCATACCGGGACAGGGTCCACCGGGGAGCTGTTTTTT	CASSHTGTGSTGELFF
NA	TRBV7-9	14	TRBD1	TRBJ1-1	TGTGCCAGCAGCGCGACAGGGATGAACACTGAAGCTTTCTTT	CASSATGMNTEAFF
NA	TRBV27	14	TRBD1	TRBJ1-3	TGTGCCAGCAGCCCAGGGGGACATTGGAACACCATATATTTT	CASSPGGHWNTIYF
NA	TRBV5-1	17	TRBD1	TRBJ1-3	TGCGCCAGCAGCTTTGGGGACAGACCCCGCTCTGGAAACACCATATATTTT	CASSFGDRPRSGNTIYF